These T cell receptor beta chains were read from a single sample in a study of OX40 agonist ivuxolimab in advanced cancers. This table comes from immunoSEQ multiplex PCR, and its TCRdb copy is limited to in-frame clones, with some not included. The sample has tens of thousands of clones; approximately 75% are singletons. The sample in question was CD4+ or CD8+ T cells sorted from blood, obtained in a trial of the OX40 agonist ivuxolimab. The receptors come from an adult with an advanced solid tumor such as melanoma, head and neck, liver or kidney cancer. CDR3s include the opening cysteine and the closing phenylalanine or tryptophan. Fields, in order: clone size, J gene, D gene, V gene, CDR3 protein, CDR3 DNA. A D gene is named only where the DNA matches it firmly. Not every row has a clone size; where given, it reads once, few, many or a size class.

clone_size: .; j_call: TRBJ2-1; d_call: TRBD2; v_call: TRBV7-2; cdr3_aa: CASSLAVAGPYNEQFF; cdr3_nt: TGTGCCAGCAGCTTAGCGGTAGCGGGGCCCTACAATGAGCAGTTCTTC
clone_size: few; j_call: TRBJ2-5; d_call: TRBD2; v_call: TRBV5-4; cdr3_aa: CASSFGTNHQETQYF; cdr3_nt: TGTGCCAGCAGCTTCGGGACTAATCACCAAGAGACCCAGTACTTC
clone_size: .; j_call: TRBJ1-5; d_call: .; v_call: TRBV19; cdr3_aa: CASSINGQAYSNQPQHF; cdr3_nt: TGTGCCAGTAGTATAAACGGGCAGGCTTATAGCAATCAGCCCCAGCATTTT
clone_size: .; j_call: TRBJ2-3; d_call: .; v_call: TRBV10-3; cdr3_aa: CAISPDGTDTQYF; cdr3_nt: TGTGCCATCAGCCCGGACGGAACAGATACGCAGTATTTT
clone_size: .; j_call: TRBJ2-7; d_call: .; v_call: TRBV9; cdr3_aa: CASSVGPDSYEQYF; cdr3_nt: TGTGCCAGCAGCGTAGGTCCGGACAGCTACGAGCAGTACTTC
clone_size: .; j_call: TRBJ2-2; d_call: TRBD1; v_call: TRBV19; cdr3_aa: CASSIAGGLGELFF; cdr3_nt: TGTGCCAGTAGTATAGCAGGGGGCCTCGGGGAGCTGTTTTTT
clone_size: .; j_call: TRBJ2-3; d_call: .; v_call: TRBV15; cdr3_aa: CATGTTDTQYF; cdr3_nt: TGTGCCACCGGGACTACAGATACGCAGTATTTT
clone_size: .; j_call: TRBJ1-4; d_call: .; v_call: TRBV18; cdr3_aa: CASTPNLATNEKLFF; cdr3_nt: TGTGCCAGCACCCCAAATCTTGCAACTAATGAAAAACTGTTTTTT
clone_size: .; j_call: TRBJ1-4; d_call: .; v_call: TRBV7-9; cdr3_aa: CASSRRGSGNEKLFF; cdr3_nt: TGTGCCAGCAGCCGAAGGGGGTCGGGGAATGAAAAACTGTTTTTT
clone_size: .; j_call: TRBJ2-1; d_call: TRBD2; v_call: TRBV2; cdr3_aa: CASAATSGSYNEQFF; cdr3_nt: TGTGCCAGCGCTGCCACTAGCGGCTCCTACAATGAGCAGTTCTTC